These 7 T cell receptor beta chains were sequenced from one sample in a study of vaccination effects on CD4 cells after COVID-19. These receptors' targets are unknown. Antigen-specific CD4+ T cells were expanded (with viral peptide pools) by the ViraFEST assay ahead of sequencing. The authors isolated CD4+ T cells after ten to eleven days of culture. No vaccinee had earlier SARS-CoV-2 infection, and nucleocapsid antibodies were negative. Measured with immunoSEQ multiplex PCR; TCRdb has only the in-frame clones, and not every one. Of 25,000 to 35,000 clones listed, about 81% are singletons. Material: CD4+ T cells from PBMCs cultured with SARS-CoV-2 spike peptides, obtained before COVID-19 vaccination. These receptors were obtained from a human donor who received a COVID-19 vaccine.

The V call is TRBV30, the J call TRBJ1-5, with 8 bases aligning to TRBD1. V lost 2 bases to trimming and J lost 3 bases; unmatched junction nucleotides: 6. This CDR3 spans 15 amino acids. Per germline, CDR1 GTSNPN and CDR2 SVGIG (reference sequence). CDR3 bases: TGTGCCTGGAGTACCGGACAGGGCAACAATCAGCCCCAGCATTTT. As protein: CAWSTGQGNNQPQHF.

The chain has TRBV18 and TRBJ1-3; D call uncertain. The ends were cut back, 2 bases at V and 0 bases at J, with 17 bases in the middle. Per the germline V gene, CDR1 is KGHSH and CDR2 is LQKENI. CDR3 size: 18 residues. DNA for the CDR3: TGTGCCAGCTCACCATCGAGTGGACCGGTTCACTCTGGAAACACCATATATTTT. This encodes CASSPSSGPVHSGNTIYF.

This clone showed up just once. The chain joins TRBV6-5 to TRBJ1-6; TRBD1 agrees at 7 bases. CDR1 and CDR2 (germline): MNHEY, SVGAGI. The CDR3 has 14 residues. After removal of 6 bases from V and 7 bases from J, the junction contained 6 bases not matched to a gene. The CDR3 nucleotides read TGTGCCAGCAGCCCAGACAGGGTCAATTCACCCCTCCACTTT. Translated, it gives CASSPDRVNSPLHF.

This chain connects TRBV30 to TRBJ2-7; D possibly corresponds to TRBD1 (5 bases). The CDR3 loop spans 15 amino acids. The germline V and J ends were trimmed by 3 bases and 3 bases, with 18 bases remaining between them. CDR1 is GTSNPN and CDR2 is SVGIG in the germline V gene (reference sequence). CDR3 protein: CAWSREPLNRYEQYF. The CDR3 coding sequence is TGTGCCTGGAGCAGGGAACCTCTGAATCGCTACGAGCAGTACTTC.

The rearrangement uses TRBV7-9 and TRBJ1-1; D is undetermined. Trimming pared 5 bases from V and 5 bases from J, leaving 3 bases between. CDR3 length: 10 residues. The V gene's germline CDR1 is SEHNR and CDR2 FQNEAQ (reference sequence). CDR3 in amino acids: CASSRTEAFF. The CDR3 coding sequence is TGTGCCAGCAGCCGAACTGAAGCTTTCTTT.

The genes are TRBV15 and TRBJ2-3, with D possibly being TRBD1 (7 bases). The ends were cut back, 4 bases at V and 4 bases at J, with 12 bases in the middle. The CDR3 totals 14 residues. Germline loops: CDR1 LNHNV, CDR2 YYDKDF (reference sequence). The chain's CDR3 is CATSKEGASDTQYF. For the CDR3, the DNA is TGTGCCACCAGCAAGGAGGGGGCGTCAGATACGCAGTATTTT.

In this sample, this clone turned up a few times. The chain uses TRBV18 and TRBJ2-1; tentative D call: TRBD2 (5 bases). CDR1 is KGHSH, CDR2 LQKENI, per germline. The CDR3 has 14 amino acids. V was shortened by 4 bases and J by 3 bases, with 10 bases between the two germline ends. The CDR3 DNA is TGTGCCAGCTCACAGGACTCGGTCTACAATGAGCAGTTCTTC. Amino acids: CASSQDSVYNEQFF.